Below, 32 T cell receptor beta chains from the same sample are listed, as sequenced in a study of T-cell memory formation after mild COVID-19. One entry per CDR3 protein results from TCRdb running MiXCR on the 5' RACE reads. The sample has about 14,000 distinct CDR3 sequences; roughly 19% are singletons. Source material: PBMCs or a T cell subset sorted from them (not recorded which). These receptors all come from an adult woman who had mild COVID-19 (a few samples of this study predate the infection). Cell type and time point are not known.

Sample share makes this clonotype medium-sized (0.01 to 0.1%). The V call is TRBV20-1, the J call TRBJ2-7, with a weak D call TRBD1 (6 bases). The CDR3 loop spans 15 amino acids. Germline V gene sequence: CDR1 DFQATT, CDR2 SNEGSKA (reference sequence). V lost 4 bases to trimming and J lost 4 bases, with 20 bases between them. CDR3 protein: CSATPGALQGYEQYF. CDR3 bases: TGCAGTGCTACCCCCGGGGCCCTTCAGGGGTACGAGCAGTACTTC.

The CDR3 loop is CASTLEVPYNEQFF. The CDR3 bases are TGTGCCAGCACCCTCGAAGTCCCCTACAATGAGCAGTTCTTC. The V call is TRBV7-2, the J call TRBJ2-1; no clear D gene. This CDR3 has 14 amino acids. The germline CDR1 and CDR2 sequences are SGHTA and FQGNSA. Trimming shortened V by 7 bases and J by 2 bases, and 12 bases separated the two germline ends.

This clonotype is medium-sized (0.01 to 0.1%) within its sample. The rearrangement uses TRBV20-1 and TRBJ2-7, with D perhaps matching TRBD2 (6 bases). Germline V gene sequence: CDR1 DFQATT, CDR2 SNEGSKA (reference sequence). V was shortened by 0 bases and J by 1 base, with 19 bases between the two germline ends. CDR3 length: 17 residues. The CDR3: CSARDNGAGGISYEQYF. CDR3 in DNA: TGCAGTGCTAGAGATAATGGGGCGGGCGGGATTTCCTACGAGCAGTACTTC.

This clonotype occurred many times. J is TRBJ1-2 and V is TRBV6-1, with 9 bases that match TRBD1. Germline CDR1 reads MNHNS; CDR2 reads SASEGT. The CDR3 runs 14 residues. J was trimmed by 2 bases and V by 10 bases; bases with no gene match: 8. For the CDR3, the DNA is TGTGCCACCCTTGGGGACAGGGTAAACTATGGCTACACCTTC. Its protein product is CATLGDRVNYGYTF.

The CDR3 DNA follows: TGTGCCAGCCAGTACGGGGGTTACAATGAGCAGTTCTTC. This encodes CASQYGGYNEQFF. This chain links TRBV19 with TRBJ2-1; D is possibly TRBD2 (6 bases). V lost 9 bases and J lost 4, with 13 bases in between. This CDR3 is 13 amino acids long. Germline loops: CDR1 LNHDA, CDR2 SQIVND (reference sequence). Full variable domain (rest looked up from reference TRBV19 and TRBJ2-1): DGGITQSPKYLFRKEGQNVTLSCEQNLNHDAMYWYRQDPGQGLRLIYYSQIVNDFQKGDIAEGYSVSREKKESFPLTVTSAQKNPTAFYLCASQYGGYNEQFFGPGTRLTVL.

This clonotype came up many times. The CDR3 here is CASSKTPGQGPYEQYF. The CDR3 DNA follows: TGTGCCAGCAGTAAAACTCCGGGACAGGGACCCTACGAGCAGTACTTC. V usage is TRBV2 and J usage is TRBJ2-7, with 9 bases aligning to TRBD1. The CDR3 loop spans 16 amino acids. Per germline, CDR1 SNHLY and CDR2 FYNNEI. V dropped 5 bases and J dropped 2; count of bases not matched to a gene: 10.

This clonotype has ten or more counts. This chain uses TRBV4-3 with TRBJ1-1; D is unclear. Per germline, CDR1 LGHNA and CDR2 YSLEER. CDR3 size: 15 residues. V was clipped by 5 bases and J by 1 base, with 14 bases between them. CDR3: CASSYAWAGNTEAFF. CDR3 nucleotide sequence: TGCGCCAGCAGCTATGCCTGGGCCGGGAACACTGAAGCTTTCTTT.

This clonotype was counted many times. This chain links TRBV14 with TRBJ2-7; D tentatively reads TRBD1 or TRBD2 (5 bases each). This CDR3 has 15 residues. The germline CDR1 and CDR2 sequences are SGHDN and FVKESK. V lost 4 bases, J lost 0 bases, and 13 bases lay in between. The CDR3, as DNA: TGTGCCAGCAGCCTACGCCGGGACCGCTCCTACGAGCAGTACTTC. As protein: CASSLRRDRSYEQYF. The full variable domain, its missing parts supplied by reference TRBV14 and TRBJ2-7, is EAGVTQFPSHSVIEKGQTVTLRCDPISGHDNLYWYRRVMGKEIKFLLHFVKESKQDESGMPNNRFLAERTGGTYSTLKVQPAELEDSGVYFCASSLRRDRSYEQYFGPGTRLTVT.

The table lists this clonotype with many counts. The CDR3 loop is CSARHAWDSNQPQHF. CDR3 DNA sequence: TGCAGTGCTAGGCACGCCTGGGACAGCAATCAGCCCCAGCATTTT. The V gene is TRBV20-1, the J gene TRBJ1-5, with D possibly TRBD1 on 5 matching bases. This CDR3 has 15 amino acids. V shed 3 bases and J shed 1 base, with 13 bases lying between them. Germline V gives CDR1 DFQATT, CDR2 SNEGSKA (reference sequence).

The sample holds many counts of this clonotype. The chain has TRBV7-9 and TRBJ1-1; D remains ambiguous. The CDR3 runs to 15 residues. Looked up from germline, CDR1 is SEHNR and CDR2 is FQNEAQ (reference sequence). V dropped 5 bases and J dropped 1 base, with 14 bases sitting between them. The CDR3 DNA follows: TGTGCCAGCAGCCCCAGCGGGCAGGAGAACACTGAAGCTTTCTTT. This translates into CASSPSGQENTEAFF.

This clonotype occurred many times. The CDR3 region has the DNA TGTGCCAGCAGTGAACGTAGCGGGAGAGCAGTCGAGCAGTACTTC. Encoded protein: CASSERSGRAVEQYF. The V gene is TRBV25-1, the J gene TRBJ2-7; 9 positions agree with TRBD2. This CDR3 contains 15 residues. V lost 2 bases to trimming and J lost 6 bases; unmatched junction nucleotides: 8. Germline loops: CDR1 MGHDK, CDR2 SYGVNS.

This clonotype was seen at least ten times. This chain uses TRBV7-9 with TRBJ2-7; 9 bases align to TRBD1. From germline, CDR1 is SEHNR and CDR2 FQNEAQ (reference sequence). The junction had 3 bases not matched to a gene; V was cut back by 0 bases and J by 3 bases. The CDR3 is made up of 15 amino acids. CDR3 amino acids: CASSLAGTGNYEQYF. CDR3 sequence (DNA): TGTGCCAGCAGCTTAGCCGGGACAGGGAACTACGAGCAGTACTTC.

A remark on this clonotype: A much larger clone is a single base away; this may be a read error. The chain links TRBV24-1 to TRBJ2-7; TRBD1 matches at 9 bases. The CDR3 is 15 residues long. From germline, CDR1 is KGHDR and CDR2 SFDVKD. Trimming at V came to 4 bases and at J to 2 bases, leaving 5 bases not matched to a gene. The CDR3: CATSEGQGNTYEQYF. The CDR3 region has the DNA TGTGCCACCAGTGAAGGACAGGGGAACACCTACGAGCAGTACTTC.

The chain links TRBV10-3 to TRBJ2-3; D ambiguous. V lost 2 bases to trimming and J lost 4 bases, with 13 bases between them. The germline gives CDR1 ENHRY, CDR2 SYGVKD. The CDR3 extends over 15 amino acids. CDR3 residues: CAISEPDLPADTQYF. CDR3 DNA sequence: TGTGCCATCAGTGAGCCGGACCTCCCAGCAGATACGCAGTATTTT.

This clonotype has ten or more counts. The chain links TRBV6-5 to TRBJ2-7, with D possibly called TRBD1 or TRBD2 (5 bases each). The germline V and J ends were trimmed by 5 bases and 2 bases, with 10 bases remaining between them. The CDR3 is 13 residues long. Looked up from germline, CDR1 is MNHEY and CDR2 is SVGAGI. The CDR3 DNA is TGTGCCAGCAGTCGGGACGGTACCTACGAGCAGTACTTC. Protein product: CASSRDGTYEQYF.

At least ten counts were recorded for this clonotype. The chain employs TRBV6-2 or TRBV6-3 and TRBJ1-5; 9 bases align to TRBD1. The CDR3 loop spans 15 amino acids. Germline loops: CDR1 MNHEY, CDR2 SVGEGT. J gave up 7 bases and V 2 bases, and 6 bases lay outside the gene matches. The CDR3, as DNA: TGTGCCAGCAGTTACCTGGGACAGGGTGGCCAGCCCCAGCATTTT. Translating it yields CASSYLGQGGQPQHF.

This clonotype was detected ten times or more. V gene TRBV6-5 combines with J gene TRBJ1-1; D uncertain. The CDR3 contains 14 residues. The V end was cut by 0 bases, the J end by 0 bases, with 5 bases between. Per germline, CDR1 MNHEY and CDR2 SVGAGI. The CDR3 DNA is TGTGCCAGCAGTTACTCGTTAATGAACACTGAAGCTTTCTTT. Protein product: CASSYSLMNTEAFF.

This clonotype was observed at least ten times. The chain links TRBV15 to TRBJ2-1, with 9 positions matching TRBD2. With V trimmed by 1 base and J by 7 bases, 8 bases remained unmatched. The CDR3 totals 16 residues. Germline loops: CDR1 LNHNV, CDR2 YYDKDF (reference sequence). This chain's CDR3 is CATSRAGRGGGNEQFF. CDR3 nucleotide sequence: TGTGCCACCAGCAGAGCCGGGCGGGGGGGCGGAAATGAGCAGTTCTTC. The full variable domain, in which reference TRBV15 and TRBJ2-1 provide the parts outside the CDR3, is DAMVIQNPRYQVTQFGKPVTLSCSQTLNHNVMYWYQQKSSQAPKLLFHYYDKDFNNEADTPDNFQSRRPNTSFCFLDIRSPGLGDTAMYLCATSRAGRGGGNEQFFGPGTRLTVL.

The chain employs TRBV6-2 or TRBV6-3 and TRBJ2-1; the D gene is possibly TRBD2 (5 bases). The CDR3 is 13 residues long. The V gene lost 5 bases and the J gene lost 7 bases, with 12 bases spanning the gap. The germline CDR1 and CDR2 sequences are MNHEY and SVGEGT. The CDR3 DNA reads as TGTGCCAGCAGTACGGGCCGAGGGAATGAGCAGTTCTTC. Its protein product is CASSTGRGNEQFF.

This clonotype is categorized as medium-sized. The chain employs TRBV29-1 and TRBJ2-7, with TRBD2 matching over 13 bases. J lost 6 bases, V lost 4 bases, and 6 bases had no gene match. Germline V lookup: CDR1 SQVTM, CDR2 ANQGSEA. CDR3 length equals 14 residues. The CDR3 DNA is TGCAGCGTTGTTGGACTAGCGGGAGCAGGCGAGCAGTACTTC. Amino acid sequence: CSVVGLAGAGEQYF.

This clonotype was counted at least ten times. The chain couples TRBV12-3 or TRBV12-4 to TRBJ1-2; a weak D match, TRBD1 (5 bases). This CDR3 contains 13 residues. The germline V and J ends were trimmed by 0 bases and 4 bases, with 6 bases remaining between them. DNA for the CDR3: TGTGCCAGCAGTTTAGCTGACAGCTATGGCTACACCTTC. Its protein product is CASSLADSYGYTF.

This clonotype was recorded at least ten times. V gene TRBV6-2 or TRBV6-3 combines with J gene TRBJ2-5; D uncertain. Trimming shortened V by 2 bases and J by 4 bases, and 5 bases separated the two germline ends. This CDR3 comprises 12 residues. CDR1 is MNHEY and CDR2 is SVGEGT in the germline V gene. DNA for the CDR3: TGTGCCAGCAGTTACATGAGAGAGACCCAGTACTTC. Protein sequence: CASSYMRETQYF.

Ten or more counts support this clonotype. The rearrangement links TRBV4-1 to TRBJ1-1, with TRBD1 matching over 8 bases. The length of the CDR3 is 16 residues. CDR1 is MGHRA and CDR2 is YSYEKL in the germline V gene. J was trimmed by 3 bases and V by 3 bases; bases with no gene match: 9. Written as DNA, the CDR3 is TGCGCCAGCAGCCACCCTGCGGAACAGGGGGACACTGAAGCTTTCTTT. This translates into CASSHPAEQGDTEAFF.

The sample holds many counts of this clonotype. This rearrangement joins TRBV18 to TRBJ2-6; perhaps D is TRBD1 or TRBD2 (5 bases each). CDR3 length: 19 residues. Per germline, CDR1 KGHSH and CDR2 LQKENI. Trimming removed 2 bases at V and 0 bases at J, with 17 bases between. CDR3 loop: CASSPLPGQAISGANVLTF. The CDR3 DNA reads TGTGCCAGCTCACCATTACCGGGGCAGGCAATCTCTGGGGCCAACGTCCTGACTTTC.

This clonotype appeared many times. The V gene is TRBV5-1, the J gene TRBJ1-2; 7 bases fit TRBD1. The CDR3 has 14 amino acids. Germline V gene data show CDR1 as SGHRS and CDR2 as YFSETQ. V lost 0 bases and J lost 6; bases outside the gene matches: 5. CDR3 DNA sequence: TGCGCCAGCAGCTTGGGAACAGGGGAGGATGGCTACACCTTC. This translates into CASSLGTGEDGYTF.

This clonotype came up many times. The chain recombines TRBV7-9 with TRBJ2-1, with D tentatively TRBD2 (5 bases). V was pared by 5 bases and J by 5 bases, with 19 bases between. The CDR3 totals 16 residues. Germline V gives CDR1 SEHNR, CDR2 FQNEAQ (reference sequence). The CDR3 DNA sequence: TGTGCCAGCAGCCAAAGCGGTCTTCGGGGTGACAATGAGCAGTTCTTC. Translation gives CASSQSGLRGDNEQFF.

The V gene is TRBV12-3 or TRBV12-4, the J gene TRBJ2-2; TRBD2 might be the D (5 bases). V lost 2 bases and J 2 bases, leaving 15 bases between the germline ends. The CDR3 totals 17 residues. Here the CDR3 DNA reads TGTGCCAGCAGTTTACATCCCACCGGACTTAACACCGGGGAGCTGTTTTTT. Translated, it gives CASSLHPTGLNTGELFF.

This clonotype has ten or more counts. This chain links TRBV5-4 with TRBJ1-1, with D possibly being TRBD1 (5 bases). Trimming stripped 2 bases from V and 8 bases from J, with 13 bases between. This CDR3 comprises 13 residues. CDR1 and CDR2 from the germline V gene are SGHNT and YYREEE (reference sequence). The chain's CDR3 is CASSLNGHLEAFF. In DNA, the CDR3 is TGTGCCAGCAGCTTAAATGGACACCTAGAAGCTTTCTTT. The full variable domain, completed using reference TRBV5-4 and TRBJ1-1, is ETGVTQSPTHLIKTRGQQVTLRCSSQSGHNTVSWYQQALGQGPQFIFQYYREEENGRGNFPPRFSGLQFPNYSSELNVNALELDDSALYLCASSLNGHLEAFFGQGTRLTVV.

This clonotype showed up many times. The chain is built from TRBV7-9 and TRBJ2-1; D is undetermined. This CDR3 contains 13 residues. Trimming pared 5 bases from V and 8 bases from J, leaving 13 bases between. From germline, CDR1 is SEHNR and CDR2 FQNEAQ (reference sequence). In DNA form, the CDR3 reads TGTGCCAGCAGCGAGGTTTTACATGATGAGCAGTTCTTC. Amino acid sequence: CASSEVLHDEQFF.

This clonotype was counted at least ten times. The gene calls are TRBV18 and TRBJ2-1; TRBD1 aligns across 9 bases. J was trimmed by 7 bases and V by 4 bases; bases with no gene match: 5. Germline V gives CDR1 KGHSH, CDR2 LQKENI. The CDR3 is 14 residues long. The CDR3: CASSLGTGWNEQFF. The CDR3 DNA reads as TGTGCCAGCTCACTAGGGACAGGGTGGAATGAGCAGTTCTTC.

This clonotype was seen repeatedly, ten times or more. The CDR3, as DNA: TGTGCCAGCAGTTTTCGAGACTACCACACAGATACGCAGTATTTT. The encoded protein is CASSFRDYHTDTQYF. The gene calls are TRBV12-3 or TRBV12-4 and TRBJ2-3; TRBD2 might be the D (5 bases). The CDR3 extends over 15 amino acids. V lost 3 bases, J lost 2 bases, and 12 bases lay in between.

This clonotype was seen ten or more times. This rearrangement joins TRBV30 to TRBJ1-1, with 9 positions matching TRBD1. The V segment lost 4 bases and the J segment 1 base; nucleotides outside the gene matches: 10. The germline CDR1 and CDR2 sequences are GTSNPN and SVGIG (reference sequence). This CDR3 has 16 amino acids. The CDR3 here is CAWTYTWGQGNTEAFF. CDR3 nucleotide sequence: TGTGCCTGGACCTACACATGGGGACAGGGGAACACTGAAGCTTTCTTT.